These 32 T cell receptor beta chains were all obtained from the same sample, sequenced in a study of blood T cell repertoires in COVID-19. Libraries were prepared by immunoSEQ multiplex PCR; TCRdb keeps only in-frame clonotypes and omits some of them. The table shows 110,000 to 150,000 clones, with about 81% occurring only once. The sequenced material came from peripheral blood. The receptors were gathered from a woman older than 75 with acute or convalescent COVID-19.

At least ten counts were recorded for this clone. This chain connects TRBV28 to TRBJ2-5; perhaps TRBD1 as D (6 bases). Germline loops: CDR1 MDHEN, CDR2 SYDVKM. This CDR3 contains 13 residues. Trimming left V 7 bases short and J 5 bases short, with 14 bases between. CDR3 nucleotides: TGTGCCAGCACCCCAGGGGACGGGGAGACCCAGTACTTC. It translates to CASTPGDGETQYF.

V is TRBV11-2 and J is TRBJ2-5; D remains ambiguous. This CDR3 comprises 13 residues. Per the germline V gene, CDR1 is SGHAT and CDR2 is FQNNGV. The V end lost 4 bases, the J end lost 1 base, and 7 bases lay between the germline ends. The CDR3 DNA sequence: TGTGCCAGCAGCTGGGCAGTCCAAGAGACCCAGTACTTC. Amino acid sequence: CASSWAVQETQYF.

The CDR3 DNA follows: TGCGCCAGTACTAGCGGGGGAATGGAGACCCAGTACTTC. It yields the protein CASTSGGMETQYF. This chain links TRBV5-1 with TRBJ2-5, with 11 bases lining up with TRBD2. Per germline, CDR1 SGHRS and CDR2 YFSETQ. Trimming removed 8 bases from V and 5 bases from J; junction bases left unmatched: 5. The CDR3 extends over 13 amino acids.

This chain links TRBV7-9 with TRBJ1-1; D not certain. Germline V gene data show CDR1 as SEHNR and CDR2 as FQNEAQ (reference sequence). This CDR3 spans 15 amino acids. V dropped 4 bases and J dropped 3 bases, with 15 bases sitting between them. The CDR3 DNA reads TGTGCCAGCAGCTCTTCAGGCGTCAGACACACTGAAGCTTTCTTT. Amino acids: CASSSSGVRHTEAFF.

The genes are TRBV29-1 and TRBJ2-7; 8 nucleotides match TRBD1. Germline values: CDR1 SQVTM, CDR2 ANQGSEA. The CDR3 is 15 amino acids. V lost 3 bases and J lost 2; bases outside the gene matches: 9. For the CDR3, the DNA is TGCAGCGTTGATCCCTGGGGGGACAGGACCTACGAGCAGTACTTC. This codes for CSVDPWGDRTYEQYF.

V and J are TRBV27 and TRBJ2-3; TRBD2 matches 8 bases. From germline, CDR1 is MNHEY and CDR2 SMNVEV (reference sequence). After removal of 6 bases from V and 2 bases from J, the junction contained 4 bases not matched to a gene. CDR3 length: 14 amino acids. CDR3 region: CASSGGGTTDTQYF. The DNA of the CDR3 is TGTGCCAGCAGCGGGGGGGGGACCACAGATACGCAGTATTTT.

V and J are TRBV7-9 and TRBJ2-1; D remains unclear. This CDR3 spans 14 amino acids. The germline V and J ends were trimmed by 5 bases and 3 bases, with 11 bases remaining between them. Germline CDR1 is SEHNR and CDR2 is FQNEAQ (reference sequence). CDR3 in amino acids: CASSLVASYNEQFF. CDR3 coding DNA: TGTGCCAGCAGCCTAGTCGCTAGCTACAATGAGCAGTTCTTC.

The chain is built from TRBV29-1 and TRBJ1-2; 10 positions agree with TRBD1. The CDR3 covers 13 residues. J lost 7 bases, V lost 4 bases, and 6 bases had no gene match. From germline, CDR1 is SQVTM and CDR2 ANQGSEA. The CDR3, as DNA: TGCAGCGTTGCGGGACAGGGGATGTCTGGCTACACCTTC. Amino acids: CSVAGQGMSGYTF.

The CDR3 bases are TGTGCCAGCAGCCGAACTAGACTGGACACCGGGGAGCTGTTTTTT. Translation gives CASSRTRLDTGELFF. This chain uses TRBV2 with TRBJ2-2; D is possibly TRBD2 (5 bases). This CDR3 has 15 residues. Germline lookup yields CDR1 SNHLY and CDR2 FYNNEI. Between the trimmed V and J ends, which lost 6 bases and 3 bases, there was a span of 14 bases.

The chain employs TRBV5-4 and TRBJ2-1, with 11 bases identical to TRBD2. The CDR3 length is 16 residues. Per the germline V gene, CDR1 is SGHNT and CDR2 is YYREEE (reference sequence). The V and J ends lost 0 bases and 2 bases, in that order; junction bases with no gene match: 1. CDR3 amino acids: CASSLGLAGTYNEQFF. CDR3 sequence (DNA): TGTGCCAGCAGCTTGGGACTAGCGGGAACCTACAATGAGCAGTTCTTC. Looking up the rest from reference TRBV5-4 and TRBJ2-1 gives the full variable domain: ETGVTQSPTHLIKTRGQQVTLRCSSQSGHNTVSWYQQALGQGPQFIFQYYREEENGRGNFPPRFSGLQFPNYSSELNVNALELDDSALYLCASSLGLAGTYNEQFFGPGTRLTVL.

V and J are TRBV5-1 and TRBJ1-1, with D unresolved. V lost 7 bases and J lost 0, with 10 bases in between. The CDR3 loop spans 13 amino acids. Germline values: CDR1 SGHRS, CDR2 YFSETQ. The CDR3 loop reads CASSLTMNTEAFF. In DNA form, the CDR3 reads TGCGCCAGCTCGCTAACGATGAACACTGAAGCTTTCTTT.

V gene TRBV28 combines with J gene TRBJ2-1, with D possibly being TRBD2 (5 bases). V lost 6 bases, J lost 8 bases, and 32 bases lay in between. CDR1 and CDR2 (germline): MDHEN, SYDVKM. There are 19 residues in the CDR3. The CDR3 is CASSQSVLRRGSIDYEQFF. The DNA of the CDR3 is TGTGCCAGCAGCCAATCTGTTTTGCGTCGCGGGTCCATCGACTATGAGCAGTTCTTC.

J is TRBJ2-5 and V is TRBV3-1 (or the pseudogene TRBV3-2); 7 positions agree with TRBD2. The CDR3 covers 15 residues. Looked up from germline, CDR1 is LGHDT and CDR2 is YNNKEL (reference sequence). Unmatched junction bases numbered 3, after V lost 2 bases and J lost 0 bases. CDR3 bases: TGTGCCAGCAGCCAACCGAGCGGGGACCAAGAGACCCAGTACTTC. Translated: CASSQPSGDQETQYF.

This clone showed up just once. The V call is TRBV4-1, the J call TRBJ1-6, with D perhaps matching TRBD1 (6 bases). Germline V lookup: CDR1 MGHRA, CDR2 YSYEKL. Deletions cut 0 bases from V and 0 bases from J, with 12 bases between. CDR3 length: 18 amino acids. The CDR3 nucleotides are TGCGCCAGCAGCCAAGATCTGGGGGGGGCCTCCTATAATTCACCCCTCCACTTT. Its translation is CASSQDLGGASYNSPLHF.

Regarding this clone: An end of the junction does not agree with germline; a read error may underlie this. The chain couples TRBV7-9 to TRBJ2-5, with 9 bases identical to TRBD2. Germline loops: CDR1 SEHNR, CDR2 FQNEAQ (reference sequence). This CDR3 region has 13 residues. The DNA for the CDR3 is TGTGCCAGCAGCTTATTCCAGCGGGGGGTCGAGCACTTC. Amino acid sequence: CASSLFQRGVEHF. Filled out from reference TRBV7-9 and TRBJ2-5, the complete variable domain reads DTGVSQNPRHKITKRGQNVTFRCDPISEHNRLYWYRQTLGQGPEFLTYFQNEAQLEKSRLLSDRFSAERPKGSFSTLEIQRTEQGDSAMYLCASSLFQRGVEHFGPGTRLLVL.

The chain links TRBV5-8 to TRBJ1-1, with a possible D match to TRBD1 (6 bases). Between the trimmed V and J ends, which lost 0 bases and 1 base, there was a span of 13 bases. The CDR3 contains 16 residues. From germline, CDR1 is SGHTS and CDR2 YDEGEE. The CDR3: CASSLVRGTSNTEAFF. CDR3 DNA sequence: TGTGCCAGCAGCTTGGTACGTGGGACATCGAACACTGAAGCTTTCTTT.

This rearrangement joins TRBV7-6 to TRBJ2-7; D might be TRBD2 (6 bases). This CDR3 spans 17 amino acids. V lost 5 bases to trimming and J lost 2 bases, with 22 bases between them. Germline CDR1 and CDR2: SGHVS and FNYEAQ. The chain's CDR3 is CASSPTGTGVLTYEQYF. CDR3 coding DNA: TGTGCCAGCAGCCCGACCGGGACGGGAGTCCTCACCTACGAGCAGTACTTC.

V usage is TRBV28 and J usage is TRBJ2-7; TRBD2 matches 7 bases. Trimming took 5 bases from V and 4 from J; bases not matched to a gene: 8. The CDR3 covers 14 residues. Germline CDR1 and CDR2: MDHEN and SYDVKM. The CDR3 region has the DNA TGTGCCAGCAGTCCGAGCGGGAACCAATACGAGCAGTACTTC. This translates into CASSPSGNQYEQYF. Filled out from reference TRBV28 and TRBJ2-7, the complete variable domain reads DVKVTQSSRYLVKRTGEKVFLECVQDMDHENMFWYRQDPGLGLRLIYFSYDVKMKEKGDIPEGYSVSREKKERFSLILESASTNQTSMYLCASSPSGNQYEQYFGPGTRLTVT.

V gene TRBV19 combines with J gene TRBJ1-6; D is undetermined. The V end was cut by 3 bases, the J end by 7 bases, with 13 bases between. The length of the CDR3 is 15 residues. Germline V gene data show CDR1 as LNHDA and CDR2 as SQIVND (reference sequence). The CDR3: CASSIISAVNSPLHF. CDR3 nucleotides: TGTGCCAGTAGTATTATTTCGGCGGTCAATTCACCCCTCCACTTT.

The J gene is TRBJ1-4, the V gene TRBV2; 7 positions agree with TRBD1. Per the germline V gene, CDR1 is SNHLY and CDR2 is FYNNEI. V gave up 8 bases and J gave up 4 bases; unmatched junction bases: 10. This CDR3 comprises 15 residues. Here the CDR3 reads CASARGQILNEKLFF. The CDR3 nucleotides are TGTGCCAGCGCCCGGGGACAGATACTTAATGAAAAACTGTTTTTT.

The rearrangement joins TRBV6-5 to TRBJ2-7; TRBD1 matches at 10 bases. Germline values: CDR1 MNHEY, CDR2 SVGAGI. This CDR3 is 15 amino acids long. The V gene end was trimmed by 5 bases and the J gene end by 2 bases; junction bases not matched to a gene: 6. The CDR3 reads CASSKRTGGTYEQYF. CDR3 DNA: TGTGCCAGCAGTAAACGGACAGGGGGGACCTACGAGCAGTACTTC.

The CDR3 loop reads CASSFSALAGQETQYF. The DNA for the CDR3 is TGTGCCAGCAGCTTCTCGGCGCTAGCGGGGCAAGAGACCCAGTACTTC. The chain employs TRBV13 and TRBJ2-5; TRBD2 matches 9 bases. V was pared by 3 bases and J by 2 bases, with 7 bases of the junction left unmatched. Germline-derived CDR1 and CDR2 are PRHDT and FYEKMQ (reference sequence). CDR3 size: 16 residues.

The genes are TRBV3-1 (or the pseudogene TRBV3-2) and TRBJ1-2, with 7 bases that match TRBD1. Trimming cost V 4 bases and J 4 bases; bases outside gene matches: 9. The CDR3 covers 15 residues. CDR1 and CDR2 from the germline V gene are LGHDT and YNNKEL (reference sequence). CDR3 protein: CASSPRQGGTYGYTF. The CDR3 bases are TGTGCCAGCAGCCCAAGACAGGGAGGCACCTATGGCTACACCTTC.

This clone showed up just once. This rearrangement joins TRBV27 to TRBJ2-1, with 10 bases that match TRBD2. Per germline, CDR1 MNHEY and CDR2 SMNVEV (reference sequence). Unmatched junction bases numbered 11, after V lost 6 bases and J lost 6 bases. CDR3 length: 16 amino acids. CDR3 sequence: CASSATLVAGGNEQFF. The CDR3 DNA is TGTGCCAGCAGCGCGACGCTCGTAGCGGGAGGCAATGAGCAGTTCTTC.

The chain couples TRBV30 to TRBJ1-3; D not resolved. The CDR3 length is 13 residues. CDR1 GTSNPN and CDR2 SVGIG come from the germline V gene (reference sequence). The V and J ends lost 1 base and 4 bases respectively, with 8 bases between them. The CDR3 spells CAWSAPFGNTIYF. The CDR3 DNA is TGTGCCTGGAGTGCCCCGTTCGGAAACACCATATATTTT.

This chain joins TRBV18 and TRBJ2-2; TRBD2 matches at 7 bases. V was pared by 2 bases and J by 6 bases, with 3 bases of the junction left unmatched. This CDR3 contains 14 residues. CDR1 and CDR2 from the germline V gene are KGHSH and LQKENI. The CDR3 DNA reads TGTGCCAGCTCACCAGGGAGGGGATCCGGGGAGCTGTTTTTT. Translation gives CASSPGRGSGELFF.

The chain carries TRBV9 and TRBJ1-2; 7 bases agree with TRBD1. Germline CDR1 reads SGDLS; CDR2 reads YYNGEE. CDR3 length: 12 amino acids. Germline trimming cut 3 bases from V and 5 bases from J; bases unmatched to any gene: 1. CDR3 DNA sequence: TGTGCCAGCAGCGCAGGGGGATATGGCTACACCTTC. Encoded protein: CASSAGGYGYTF.

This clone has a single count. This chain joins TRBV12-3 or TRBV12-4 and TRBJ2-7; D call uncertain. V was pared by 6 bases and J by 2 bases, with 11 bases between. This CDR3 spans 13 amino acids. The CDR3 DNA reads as TGTGCCAGCAGCCCTAGTAGTCCCTACGAGCAGTACTTC. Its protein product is CASSPSSPYEQYF.

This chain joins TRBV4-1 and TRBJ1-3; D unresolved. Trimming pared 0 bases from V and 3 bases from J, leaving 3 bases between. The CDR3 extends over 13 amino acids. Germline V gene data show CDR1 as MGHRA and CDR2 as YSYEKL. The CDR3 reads CASSQESGNTIYF. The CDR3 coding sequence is TGCGCCAGCAGCCAAGAGAGTGGAAACACCATATATTTT.

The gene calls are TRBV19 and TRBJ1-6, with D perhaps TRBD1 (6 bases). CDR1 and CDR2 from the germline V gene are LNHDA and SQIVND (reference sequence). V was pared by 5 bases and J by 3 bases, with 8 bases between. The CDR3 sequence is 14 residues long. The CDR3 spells CASSYRDYNSPLHF. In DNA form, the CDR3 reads TGTGCCAGTAGTTACAGGGACTATAATTCACCCCTCCACTTT.

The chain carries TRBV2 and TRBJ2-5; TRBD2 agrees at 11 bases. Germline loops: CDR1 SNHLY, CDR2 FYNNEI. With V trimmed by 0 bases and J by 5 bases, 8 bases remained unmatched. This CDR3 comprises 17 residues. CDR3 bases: TGTGCCAGCAGTGAAGCGATAGCGGGAGGGCCGTATGAGACCCAGTACTTC. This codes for CASSEAIAGGPYETQYF.

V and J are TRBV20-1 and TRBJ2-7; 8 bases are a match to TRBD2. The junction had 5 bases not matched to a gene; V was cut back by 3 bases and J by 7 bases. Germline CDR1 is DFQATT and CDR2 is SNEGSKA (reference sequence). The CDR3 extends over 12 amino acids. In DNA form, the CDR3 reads TGCAGTGCTAGTGAGGGGACTAGGGAGCAGTACTTC. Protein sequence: CSASEGTREQYF.